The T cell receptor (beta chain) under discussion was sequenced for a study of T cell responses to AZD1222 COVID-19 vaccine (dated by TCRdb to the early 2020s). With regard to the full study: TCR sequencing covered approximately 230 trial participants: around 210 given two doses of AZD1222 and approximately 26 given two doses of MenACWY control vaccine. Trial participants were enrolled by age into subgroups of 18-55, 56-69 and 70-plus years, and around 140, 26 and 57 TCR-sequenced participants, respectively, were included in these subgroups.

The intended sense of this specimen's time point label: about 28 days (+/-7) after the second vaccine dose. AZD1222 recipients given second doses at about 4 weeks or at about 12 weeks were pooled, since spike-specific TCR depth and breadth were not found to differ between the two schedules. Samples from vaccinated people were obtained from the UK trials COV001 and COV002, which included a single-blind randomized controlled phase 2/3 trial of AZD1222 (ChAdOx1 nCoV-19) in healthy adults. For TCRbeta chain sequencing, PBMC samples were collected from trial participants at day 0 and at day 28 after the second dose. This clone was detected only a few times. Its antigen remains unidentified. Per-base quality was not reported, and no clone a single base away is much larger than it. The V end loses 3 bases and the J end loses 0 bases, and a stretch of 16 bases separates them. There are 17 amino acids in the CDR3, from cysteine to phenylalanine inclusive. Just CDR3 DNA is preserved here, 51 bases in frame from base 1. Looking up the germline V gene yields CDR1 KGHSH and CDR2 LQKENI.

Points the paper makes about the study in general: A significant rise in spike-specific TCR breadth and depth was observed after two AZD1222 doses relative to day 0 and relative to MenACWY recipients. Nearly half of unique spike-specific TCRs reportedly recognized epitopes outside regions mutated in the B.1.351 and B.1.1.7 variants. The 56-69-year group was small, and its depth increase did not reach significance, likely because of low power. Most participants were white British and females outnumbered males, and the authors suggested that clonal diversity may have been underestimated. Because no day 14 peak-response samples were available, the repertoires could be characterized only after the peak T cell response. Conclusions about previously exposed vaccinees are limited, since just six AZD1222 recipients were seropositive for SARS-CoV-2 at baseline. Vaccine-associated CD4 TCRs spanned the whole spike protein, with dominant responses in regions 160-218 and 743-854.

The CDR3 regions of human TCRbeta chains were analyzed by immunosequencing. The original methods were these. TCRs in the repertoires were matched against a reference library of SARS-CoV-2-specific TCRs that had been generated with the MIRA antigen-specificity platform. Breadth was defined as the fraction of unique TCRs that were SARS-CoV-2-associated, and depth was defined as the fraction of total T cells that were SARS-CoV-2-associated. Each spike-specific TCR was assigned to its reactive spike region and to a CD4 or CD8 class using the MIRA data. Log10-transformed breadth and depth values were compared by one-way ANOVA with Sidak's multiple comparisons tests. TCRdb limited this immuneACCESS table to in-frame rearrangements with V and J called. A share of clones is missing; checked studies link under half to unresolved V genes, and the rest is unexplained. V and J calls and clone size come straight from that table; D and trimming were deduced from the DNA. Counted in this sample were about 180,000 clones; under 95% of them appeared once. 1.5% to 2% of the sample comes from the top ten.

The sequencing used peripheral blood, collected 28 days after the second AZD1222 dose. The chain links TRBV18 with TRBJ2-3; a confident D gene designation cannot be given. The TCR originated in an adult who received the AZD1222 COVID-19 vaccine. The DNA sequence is TGTGCCAGCTCACCTCAACTAACAGTACGGAGCACAGATACGCAGTATTTT. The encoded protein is CASSPQLTVRSTDTQYF.